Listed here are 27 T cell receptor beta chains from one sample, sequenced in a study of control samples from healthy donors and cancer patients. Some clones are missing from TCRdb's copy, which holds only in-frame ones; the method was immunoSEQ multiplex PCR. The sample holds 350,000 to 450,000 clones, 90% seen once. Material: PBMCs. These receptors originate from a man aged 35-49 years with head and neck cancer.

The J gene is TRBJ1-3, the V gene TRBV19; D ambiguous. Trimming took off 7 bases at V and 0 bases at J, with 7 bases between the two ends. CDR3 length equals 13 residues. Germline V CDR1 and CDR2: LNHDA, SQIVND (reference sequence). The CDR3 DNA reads TGTGCCAGTACACAGAGCTCTGGAAACACCATATATTTT. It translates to CASTQSSGNTIYF.

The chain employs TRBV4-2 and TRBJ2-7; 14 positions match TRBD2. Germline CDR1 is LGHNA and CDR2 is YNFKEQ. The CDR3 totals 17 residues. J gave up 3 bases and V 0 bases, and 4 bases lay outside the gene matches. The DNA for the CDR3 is TGTGCCAGCAGCCAAGAAGGGACTAGCGGGAGTAGCTACGAGCAGTACTTC. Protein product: CASSQEGTSGSSYEQYF.

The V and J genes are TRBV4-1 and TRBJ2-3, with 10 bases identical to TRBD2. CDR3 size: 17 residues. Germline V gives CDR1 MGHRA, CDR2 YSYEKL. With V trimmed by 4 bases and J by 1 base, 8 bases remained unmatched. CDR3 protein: CASSPPTGTSGTDTQYF. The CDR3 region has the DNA TGCGCCAGCAGCCCTCCTACCGGGACTAGCGGCACAGATACGCAGTATTTT.

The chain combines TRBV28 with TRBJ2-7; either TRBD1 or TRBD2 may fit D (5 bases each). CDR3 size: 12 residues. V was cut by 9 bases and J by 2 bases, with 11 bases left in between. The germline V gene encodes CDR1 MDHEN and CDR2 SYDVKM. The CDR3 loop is CASWGLPYEQYF. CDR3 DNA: TGTGCCAGTTGGGGGTTGCCCTACGAGCAGTACTTC. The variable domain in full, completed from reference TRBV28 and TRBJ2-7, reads DVKVTQSSRYLVKRTGEKVFLECVQDMDHENMFWYRQDPGLGLRLIYFSYDVKMKEKGDIPEGYSVSREKKERFSLILESASTNQTSMYLCASWGLPYEQYFGPGTRLTVT.

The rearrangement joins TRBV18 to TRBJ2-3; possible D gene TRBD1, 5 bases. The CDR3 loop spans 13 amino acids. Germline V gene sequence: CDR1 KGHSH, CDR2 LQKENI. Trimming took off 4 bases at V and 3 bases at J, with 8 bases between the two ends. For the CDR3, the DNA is TGTGCCAGCTCACAGGGGATAACAGATACGCAGTATTTT. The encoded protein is CASSQGITDTQYF.

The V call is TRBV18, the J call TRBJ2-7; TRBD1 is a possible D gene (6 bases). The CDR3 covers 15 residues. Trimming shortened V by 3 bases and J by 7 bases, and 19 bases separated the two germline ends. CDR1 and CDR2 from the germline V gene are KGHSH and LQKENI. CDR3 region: CASSPQRAGADEQYF. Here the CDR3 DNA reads TGTGCCAGCTCACCCCAGCGTGCAGGGGCGGATGAGCAGTACTTC.

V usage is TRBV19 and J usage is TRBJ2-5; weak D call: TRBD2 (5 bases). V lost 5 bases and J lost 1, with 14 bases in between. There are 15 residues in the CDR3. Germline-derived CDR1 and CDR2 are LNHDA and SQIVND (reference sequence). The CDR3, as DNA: TGTGCCAGTAGTTTCTCACACCGGGGCCAAGAGACCCAGTACTTC. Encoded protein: CASSFSHRGQETQYF.

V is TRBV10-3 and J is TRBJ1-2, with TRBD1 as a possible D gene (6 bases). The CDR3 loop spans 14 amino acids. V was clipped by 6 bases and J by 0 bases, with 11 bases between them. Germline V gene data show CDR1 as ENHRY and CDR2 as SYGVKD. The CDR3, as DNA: TGTGCCATCAGCGGACAGTTAGCTAACTATGGCTACACCTTC. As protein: CAISGQLANYGYTF.

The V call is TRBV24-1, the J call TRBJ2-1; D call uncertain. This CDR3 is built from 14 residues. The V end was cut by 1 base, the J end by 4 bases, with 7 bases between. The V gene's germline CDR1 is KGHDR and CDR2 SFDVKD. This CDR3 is CATSDFDGYNEQFF. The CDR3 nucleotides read TGTGCCACCAGTGATTTTGACGGATACAATGAGCAGTTCTTC.

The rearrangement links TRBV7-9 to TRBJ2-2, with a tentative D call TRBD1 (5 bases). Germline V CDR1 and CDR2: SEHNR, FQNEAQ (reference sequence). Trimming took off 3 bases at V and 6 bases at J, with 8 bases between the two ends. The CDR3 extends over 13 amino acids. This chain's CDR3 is CASSFQGPGELFF. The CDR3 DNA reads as TGTGCCAGCAGCTTCCAGGGTCCCGGGGAGCTGTTTTTT.

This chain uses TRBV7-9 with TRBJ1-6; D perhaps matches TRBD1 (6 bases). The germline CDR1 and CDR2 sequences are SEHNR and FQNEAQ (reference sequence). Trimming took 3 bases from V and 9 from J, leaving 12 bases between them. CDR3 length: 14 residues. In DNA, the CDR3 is TGTGCCAGCAGCTTCGGGGGGCTGAGTTCACCCCTCCACTTT. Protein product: CASSFGGLSSPLHF.

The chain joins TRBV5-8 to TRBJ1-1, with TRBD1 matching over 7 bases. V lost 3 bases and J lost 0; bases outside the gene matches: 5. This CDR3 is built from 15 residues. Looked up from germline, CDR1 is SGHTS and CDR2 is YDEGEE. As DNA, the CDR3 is TGTGCCAGCAGCTCCGAGGGGGCCCTGAACACTGAAGCTTTCTTT. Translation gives CASSSEGALNTEAFF.

CDR3 DNA: TGTGCCAGCAGTGACTCTGACAGGGGACGGAACACTGAAGCTTTCTTT. Translation: CASSDSDRGRNTEAFF. The chain carries TRBV6-4 and TRBJ1-1; TRBD1 matches at 8 bases. The CDR3 spans 16 residues. J gave up 1 base and V 0 bases, and 4 bases lay outside the gene matches. Germline V CDR1 and CDR2: MRHNA, SNTAGT.

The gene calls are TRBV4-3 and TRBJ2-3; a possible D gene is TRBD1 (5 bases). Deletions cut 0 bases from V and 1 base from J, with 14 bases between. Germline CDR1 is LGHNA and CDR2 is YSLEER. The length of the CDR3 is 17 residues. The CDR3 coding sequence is TGCGCCAGCAGCCAAGATCATGTTGCAGGGCGCACAGATACGCAGTATTTT. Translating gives CASSQDHVAGRTDTQYF.

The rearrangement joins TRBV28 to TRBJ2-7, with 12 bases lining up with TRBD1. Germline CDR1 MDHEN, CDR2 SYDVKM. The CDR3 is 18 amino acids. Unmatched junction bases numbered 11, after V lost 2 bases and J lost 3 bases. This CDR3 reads CASSLMLGGQGAIYEQYF. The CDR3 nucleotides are TGTGCCAGCAGTTTAATGCTTGGGGGACAGGGGGCAATCTACGAGCAGTACTTC.

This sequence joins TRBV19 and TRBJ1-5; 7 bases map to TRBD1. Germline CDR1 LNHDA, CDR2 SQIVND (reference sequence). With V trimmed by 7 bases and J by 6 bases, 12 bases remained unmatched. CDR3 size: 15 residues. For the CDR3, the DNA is TGTGCCAGTACCGGGGGACAGTGGTCTGCTCAGCCCCAGCATTTT. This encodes CASTGGQWSAQPQHF.

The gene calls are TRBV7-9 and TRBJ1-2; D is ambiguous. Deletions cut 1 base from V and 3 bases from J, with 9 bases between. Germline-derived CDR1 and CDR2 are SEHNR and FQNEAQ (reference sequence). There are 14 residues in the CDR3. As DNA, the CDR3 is TGTGCCAGCAGCTTAGATAGGGTGGACTATGGCTACACCTTC. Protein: CASSLDRVDYGYTF.

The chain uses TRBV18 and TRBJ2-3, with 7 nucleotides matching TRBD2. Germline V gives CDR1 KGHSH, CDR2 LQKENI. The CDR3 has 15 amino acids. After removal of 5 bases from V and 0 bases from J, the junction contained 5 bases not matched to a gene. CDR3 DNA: TGTGCCAGCTCATCAACACTAGCGAGCACAGATACGCAGTATTTT. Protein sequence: CASSSTLASTDTQYF.

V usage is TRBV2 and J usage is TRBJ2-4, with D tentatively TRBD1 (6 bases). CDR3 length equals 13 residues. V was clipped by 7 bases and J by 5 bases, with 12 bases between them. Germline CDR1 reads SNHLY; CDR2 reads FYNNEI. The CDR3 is CASNRDNQNIQYF. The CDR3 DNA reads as TGTGCCAGCAACCGGGACAACCAAAACATTCAGTACTTC.

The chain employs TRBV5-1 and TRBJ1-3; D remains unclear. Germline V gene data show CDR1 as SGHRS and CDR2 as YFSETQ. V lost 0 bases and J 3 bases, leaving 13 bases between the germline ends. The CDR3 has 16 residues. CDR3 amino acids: CASSLAGIRFGNTIYF. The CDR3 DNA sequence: TGCGCCAGCAGCTTGGCCGGTATTCGGTTTGGAAACACCATATATTTT.

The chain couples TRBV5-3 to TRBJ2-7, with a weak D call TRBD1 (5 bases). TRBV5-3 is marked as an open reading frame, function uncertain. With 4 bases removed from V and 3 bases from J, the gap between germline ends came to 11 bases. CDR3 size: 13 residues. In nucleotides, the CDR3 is TGTGCCAGAAGCGGGGCAGGGAACTACGAGCAGTACTTC. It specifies CARSGAGNYEQYF.

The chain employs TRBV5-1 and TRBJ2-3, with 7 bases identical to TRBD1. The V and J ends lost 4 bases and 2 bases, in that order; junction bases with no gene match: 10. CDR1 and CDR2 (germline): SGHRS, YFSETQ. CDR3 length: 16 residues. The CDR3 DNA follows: TGCGCCAGCAGCGTAGGGGTGGACAGGCACACAGATACGCAGTATTTT. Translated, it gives CASSVGVDRHTDTQYF.

DNA of the CDR3: TGTGCCAGCAGCTTGTGGACAGGGTCTAATGAAAAACTGTTTTTT. Its protein product is CASSLWTGSNEKLFF. This chain connects TRBV5-5 to TRBJ1-4, with TRBD1 matching 8 bases. CDR3 length equals 15 residues. From germline, CDR1 is SGHKS and CDR2 YYEKEE (reference sequence). Germline trimming cut 1 base from V and 3 bases from J; bases unmatched to any gene: 2.

The CDR3 loop reads CASSLNRASNQPQHF. CDR3 sequence (DNA): TGTGCCAGCAGCTTAAACAGGGCGAGCAATCAGCCCCAGCATTTT. The chain carries TRBV11-2 and TRBJ1-5, with a tentative D call TRBD1 (6 bases). V lost 2 bases and J 1 base, leaving 9 bases between the germline ends. This CDR3 is built from 15 residues. The germline CDR1 and CDR2 sequences are SGHAT and FQNNGV.

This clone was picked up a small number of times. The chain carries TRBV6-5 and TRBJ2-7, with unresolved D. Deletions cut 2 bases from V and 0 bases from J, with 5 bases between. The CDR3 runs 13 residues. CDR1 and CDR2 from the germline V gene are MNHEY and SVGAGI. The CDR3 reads CASSYRPSYEQYF. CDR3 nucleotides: TGTGCCAGCAGTTACCGGCCCTCCTACGAGCAGTACTTC.

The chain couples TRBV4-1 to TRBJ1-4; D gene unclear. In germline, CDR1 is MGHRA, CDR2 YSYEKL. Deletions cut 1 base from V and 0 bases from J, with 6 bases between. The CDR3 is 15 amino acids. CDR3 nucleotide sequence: TGCGCCAGCAGCCAAGCATCCGCAACTAATGAAAAACTGTTTTTT. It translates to CASSQASATNEKLFF.

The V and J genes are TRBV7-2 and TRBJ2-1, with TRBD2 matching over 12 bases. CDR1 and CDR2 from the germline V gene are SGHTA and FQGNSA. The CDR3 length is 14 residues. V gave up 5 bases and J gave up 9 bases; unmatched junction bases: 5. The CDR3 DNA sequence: TGTGCCAGCAGCGCTAGCGGGAGGGCCAGTGAGCAGTTCTTC. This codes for CASSASGRASEQFF.